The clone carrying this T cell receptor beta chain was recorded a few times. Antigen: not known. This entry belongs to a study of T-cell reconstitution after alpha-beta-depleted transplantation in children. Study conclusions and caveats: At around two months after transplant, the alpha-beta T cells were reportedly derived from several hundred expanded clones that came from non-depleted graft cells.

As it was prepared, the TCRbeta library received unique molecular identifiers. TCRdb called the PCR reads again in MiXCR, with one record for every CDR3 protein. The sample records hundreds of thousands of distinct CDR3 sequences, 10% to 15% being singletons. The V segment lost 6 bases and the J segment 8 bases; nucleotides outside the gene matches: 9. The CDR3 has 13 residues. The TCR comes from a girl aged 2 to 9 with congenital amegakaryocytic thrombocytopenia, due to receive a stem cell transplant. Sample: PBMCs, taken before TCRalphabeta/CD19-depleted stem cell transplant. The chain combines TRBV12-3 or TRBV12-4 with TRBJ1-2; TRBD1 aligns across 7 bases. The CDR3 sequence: CASRGTGALGYTF. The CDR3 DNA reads TGTGCCAGCAGAGGAACAGGGGCGCTAGGCTACACCTTC.